This TCR beta chain was recovered during a study of memory B cells and T cells in multiple sclerosis. Findings and limits, study-wide: Shared clonotype counts depended on differing compartment clone-set sizes and were normalized.

Germline V CDR1 and CDR2: LNHNV, YYDKDF (reference sequence). V was pared by 3 bases and J by 6 bases, with 21 bases of the junction left unmatched. This CDR3 is built from 19 residues. After stimulus-free culture, autoproliferating CFSE-dim and non-proliferating CFSE-high T cells were sequenced separately. Pooled replicate wells came from about 50 million CFSE-labeled PBMCs cultured less than 8 days without stimulus. PBMCs were labeled with around 0.52 uM CFSE and cultured without exogenous stimuli. TCRdb's copy holds only in-frame clones and misses some; the assay was immunoSEQ multiplex PCR. This table holds approximately 32,000 clones, about 82% found once. This clone was detected only once. The antigen remains undetermined.

Specimen: PBMCs from blood kept in culture. This TCR was recovered from a human donor with multiple sclerosis. V is TRBV15 and J is TRBJ2-5; 8 nucleotides line up with TRBD2. DNA of the CDR3: TGTGCCACCAGCAGCCTAGGGCTTCTAACGGGAGGGGTCGAGCAGACCCAGTACTTC. This codes for CATSSLGLLTGGVEQTQYF. The variable domain in full, with the rest retrieved from reference TRBV15 and TRBJ2-5, is DAMVIQNPRYQVTQFGKPVTLSCSQTLNHNVMYWYQQKSSQAPKLLFHYYDKDFNNEADTPDNFQSRRPNTSFCFLDIRSPGLGDTAMYLCATSSLGLLTGGVEQTQYFGPGTRLLVL.